This T cell receptor (beta chain) was identified in a study of shared clonotypes between healthy human individuals. Assay: immunoSEQ multiplex PCR; the TCRdb copy retains only in-frame clones and omits some. Found here are 2 million to 2.5 million clones, 90% to 95% of them singletons; the top ten hold approximately 0.36%. Study results and caveats: Expectations were that clonotype sharing among donors would be affected by sequencing depth.

Healthy HIV-negative adults without recent acute infections or vaccinations served as donors. V lost 5 bases and J 0 bases, leaving 13 bases between the germline ends. The CDR3 loop spans 15 amino acids. CDR1 and CDR2 from the germline V gene are SGHTA and FQGNSA. Worth noting for this clone: Its antigen is still unknown.

Sequenced input: naive CD4+ T cells from PBMCs. Sample subset: CD45RA+ positively selected. The gene calls are TRBV7-2 and TRBJ1-1, with D unclear. The receptor comes from a young man in good health. Some clones in this sample may be carry-over from other donors' samples. CDR3 loop: CASSVNRALNTEAFF. In DNA form, the CDR3 reads TGTGCCAGCAGCGTTAACAGAGCCCTGAACACTGAAGCTTTCTTT.